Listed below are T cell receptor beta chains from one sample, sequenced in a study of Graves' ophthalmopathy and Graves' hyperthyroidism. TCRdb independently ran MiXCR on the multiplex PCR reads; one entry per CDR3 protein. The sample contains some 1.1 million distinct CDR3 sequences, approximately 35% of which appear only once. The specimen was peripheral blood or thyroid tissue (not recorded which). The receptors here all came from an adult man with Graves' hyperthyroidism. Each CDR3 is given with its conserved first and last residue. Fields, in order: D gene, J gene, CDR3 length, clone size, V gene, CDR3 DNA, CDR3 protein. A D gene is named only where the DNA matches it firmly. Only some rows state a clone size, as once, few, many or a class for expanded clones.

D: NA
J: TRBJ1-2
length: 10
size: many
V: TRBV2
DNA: TGTGCCAGCAGCTCGTTTGGCTACACCTTC
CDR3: CASSSFGYTF

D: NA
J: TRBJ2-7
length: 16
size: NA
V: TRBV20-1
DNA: TGCAGTGCTGGAGATCCGTTCGACAGGAACTCCTACGAGCAGTACTTC
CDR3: CSAGDPFDRNSYEQYF

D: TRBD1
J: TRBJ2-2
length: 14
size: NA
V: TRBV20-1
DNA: TGCAGTGCCTCGAACAGGGGGCGCACCGGGGAGCTGTTTTTT
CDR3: CSASNRGRTGELFF

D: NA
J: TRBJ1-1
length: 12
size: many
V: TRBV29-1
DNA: TGCAGCGTTCCTGTCGGCGGCACTGAAGCTTTCTTT
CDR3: CSVPVGGTEAFF

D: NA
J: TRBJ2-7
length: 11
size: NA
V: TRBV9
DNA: TGTGCCAGCGGAGAATCCTACGAGCAGTACTTC
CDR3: CASGESYEQYF

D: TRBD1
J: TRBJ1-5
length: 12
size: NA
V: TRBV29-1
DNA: TGCAGCGCTGGACAGGGTCGGCAGCCCCAGCATTTT
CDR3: CSAGQGRQPQHF

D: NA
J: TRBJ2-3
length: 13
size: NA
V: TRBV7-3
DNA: TGTGCCAGCAGCCGGAGATCACCGGATACGCAGTATTTT
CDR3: CASSRRSPDTQYF

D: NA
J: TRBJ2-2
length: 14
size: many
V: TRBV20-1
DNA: TGCAGTGCTTACCCGGACAGCTACACCGGGGAGCTGTTTTTT
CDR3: CSAYPDSYTGELFF

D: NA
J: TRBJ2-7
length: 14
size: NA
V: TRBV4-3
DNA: TGCGCCAGCAGCCCCCATTGGACGAGTTACGAGCAGTACTTC
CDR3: CASSPHWTSYEQYF

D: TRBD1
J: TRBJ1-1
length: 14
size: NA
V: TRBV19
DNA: TGTGCCAGTAAGGACAGGGGATTGAACACTGAAGCTTTCTTT
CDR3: CASKDRGLNTEAFF

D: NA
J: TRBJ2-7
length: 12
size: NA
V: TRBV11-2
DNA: TGTGCCAGCAAGTCGATAACCTACGAGCAGTACTTC
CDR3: CASKSITYEQYF

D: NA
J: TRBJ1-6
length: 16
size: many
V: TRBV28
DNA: TGTGCCAGCAGTTCAGACAGGTCCAGCTATAATTCACCCCTCCACTTT
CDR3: CASSSDRSSYNSPLHF

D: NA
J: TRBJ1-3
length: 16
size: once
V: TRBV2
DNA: TGTGCCAGCAACAGTTTATTCGACCTTACGGGAAACACCATATATTTT
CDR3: CASNSLFDLTGNTIYF

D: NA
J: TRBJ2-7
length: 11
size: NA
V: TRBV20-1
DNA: TGCAGTGCTAGACTAGCGACTGAGCAGTACTTC
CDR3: CSARLATEQYF

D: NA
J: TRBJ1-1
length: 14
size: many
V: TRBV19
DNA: TGTGCCAGTAGTCCATCTAATGAGGACACTGAAGCTTTCTTT
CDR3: CASSPSNEDTEAFF

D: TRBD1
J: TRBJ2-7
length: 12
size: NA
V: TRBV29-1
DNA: TGCAGCGTTGGCCGACAGGGGGCCGAGCAGTACTTC
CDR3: CSVGRQGAEQYF

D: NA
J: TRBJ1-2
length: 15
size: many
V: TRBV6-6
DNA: TGTGCCAGCAGTCCCTACAGGGTTTCAGACTATGGCTACACCTTC
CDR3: CASSPYRVSDYGYTF